A single sample is the source of the 27 T cell receptor beta chains below, sequenced in a study of patients and donors after allogeneic stem cell transplantation. MiXCR was run by TCRdb on the RT-PCR reads, yielding one entry per CDR3 protein. The table has approximately 170,000 distinct CDR3 sequences, 24% seen once. The sample consisted of blood, either unsorted or a sorted T cell fraction (not recorded which). Receptors originate from a human donor who was either an allogeneic HSCT recipient or a stem cell or donor lymphocyte infusion donor (not recorded which). It is not recorded whose cells these are; they may come from a transplant donor.

The chain joins TRBV5-1 to TRBJ2-5; 12 bases line up with TRBD2. The CDR3 is 16 amino acids. Looked up from germline, CDR1 is SGHRS and CDR2 is YFSETQ. V lost 4 bases to trimming and J lost 2 bases; unmatched junction nucleotides: 6. The CDR3 nucleotides are TGCGCCAGCAGCCGAACTAGCGGGAGGCAACAAGAGACCCAGTACTTC. Protein: CASSRTSGRQQETQYF.

The chain couples TRBV5-1 to TRBJ1-6; 12 nucleotides agree with TRBD1. The CDR3 totals 15 residues. The junction had 11 bases not matched to a gene; V was cut back by 9 bases and J by 10 bases. Germline CDR1 and CDR2: SGHRS and YFSETQ. CDR3 sequence reads: CATSDGTGGRSPLHF. The CDR3 nucleotides are TGCGCCACCTCGGACGGGACAGGGGGCCGATCACCCCTCCACTTT.

The chain employs TRBV6-2 or TRBV6-3 and TRBJ2-3; TRBD2 might be the D (6 bases). This CDR3 region has 14 residues. Germline assignment: CDR1 MNHEY and CDR2 SVGEGT. Trimming removed 2 bases at V and 6 bases at J, with 12 bases between. Here the CDR3 reads CASSYLYGGDTQYF. CDR3 sequence (DNA): TGTGCCAGCAGTTACCTCTACGGAGGGGATACGCAGTATTTT.

This clonotype occurred many times. V and J are TRBV10-3 and TRBJ1-2; D is possibly TRBD1 (6 bases). Germline loops: CDR1 ENHRY, CDR2 SYGVKD. This CDR3 comprises 13 residues. Trimming removed 1 base from V and 7 bases from J, with 10 bases in between. DNA of the CDR3: TGTGCCATCAGTGAGTGGGACACGACTGGCTACACCTTC. It is translated as CAISEWDTTGYTF.

This clonotype came up a few times. The CDR3 spells CASSDSQSTGELFF. The CDR3 bases are TGTGCCAGCAGTGACTCGCAGTCCACCGGGGAGCTGTTTTTT. The chain links TRBV6-4 to TRBJ2-2; D is unresolved. The CDR3 extends over 14 amino acids. Trimming took 0 bases from V and 4 from J, leaving 6 bases between them. Germline-derived CDR1 and CDR2 are MRHNA and SNTAGT.

V usage is TRBV2 and J usage is TRBJ1-1; D uncertain. The CDR3 covers 13 residues. The V end lost 9 bases, the J end lost 0 bases, and 11 bases lay between the germline ends. Germline assignment: CDR1 SNHLY and CDR2 FYNNEI. The CDR3 DNA follows: TGTGCCAGAAGGACTAAGATGAACACTGAAGCTTTCTTT. Translated, it gives CARRTKMNTEAFF.

For the CDR3, the DNA is TGTGCCAGCAGCCAGAGGGGGGGGTATAATTCACCCCTCCACTTT. Translating it yields CASSQRGGYNSPLHF. The rearrangement uses TRBV3-1 and TRBJ1-6, with a tentative D call TRBD1 (6 bases). Germline CDR1 LGHDT, CDR2 YNNKEL (reference sequence). Trimming shortened V by 3 bases and J by 4 bases, and 10 bases separated the two germline ends. This CDR3 is 15 amino acids long.

The rearrangement uses TRBV12-3 or TRBV12-4 and TRBJ1-4, with 8 bases fitting TRBD1. This CDR3 spans 15 amino acids. V shed 5 bases, J shed 3 bases, and the junction held 5 bases outside the gene matches. The CDR3 region is CASSDRGRANEKLFF. The DNA for the CDR3 is TGTGCCAGCAGTGACAGGGGAAGGGCTAATGAAAAACTGTTTTTT.

The chain couples TRBV7-9 to TRBJ2-5; TRBD2 matches 8 bases. After removal of 2 bases from V and 2 bases from J, the junction contained 13 bases not matched to a gene. The CDR3 consists of 18 residues. From germline, CDR1 is SEHNR and CDR2 FQNEAQ (reference sequence). CDR3 loop: CASSLIRGLETHQETQYF. In DNA form, the CDR3 reads TGTGCCAGCAGCTTAATTAGGGGACTAGAGACGCATCAAGAGACCCAGTACTTC.

The chain carries TRBV7-6 and TRBJ2-1; 14 bases are a match to TRBD2. V lost 5 bases, J lost 4 bases, and 13 bases stayed unmatched. Germline loops: CDR1 SGHVS, CDR2 FNYEAQ. The CDR3 totals 19 residues. The CDR3 spells CASSPLSTSGRGHYNEQFF. For the CDR3, the DNA is TGTGCCAGCAGCCCCCTCTCGACTAGCGGGAGGGGCCATTACAATGAGCAGTTCTTC. The full variable domain, with the rest looked up from reference TRBV7-6 and TRBJ2-1, is GAGVSQSPRYKVTKRGQDVALRCDPISGHVSLYWYRQALGQGPEFLTYFNYEAQQDKSGLPNDRFSAERPEGSISTLTIQRTEQRDSAMYRCASSPLSTSGRGHYNEQFFGPGTRLTVL.

This clonotype was seen ten or more times. J is TRBJ1-2 and V is TRBV12-3 or TRBV12-4, with D possibly matching TRBD1 (5 bases). The CDR3 has 15 residues. Between the trimmed V and J ends, which lost 3 bases and 4 bases, there was a span of 15 bases. The CDR3 here is CASSFSFDSVYGYTF. The CDR3 region has the DNA TGTGCCAGCAGTTTTTCGTTCGACAGTGTCTATGGCTACACCTTC.

This clonotype has just a few counts. The V and J genes are TRBV5-1 and TRBJ1-1; no reliable D call. The V end lost 4 bases, the J end lost 0 bases, and 10 bases lay between the germline ends. The germline gives CDR1 SGHRS, CDR2 YFSETQ. This CDR3 is built from 14 residues. CDR3 bases: TGCGCCAGCAGCCCGAGTGGGGTGAACACTGAAGCTTTCTTT. This encodes CASSPSGVNTEAFF.

This clonotype was counted only a few times. The chain employs TRBV2 and TRBJ1-2; 9 bases match TRBD1. The CDR3 has 14 residues. In germline, CDR1 is SNHLY, CDR2 FYNNEI. Trimming cost V 4 bases and J 10 bases; bases outside gene matches: 10. The CDR3 nucleotides are TGTGCCAGCAGTGCACGGCAGGGACAGGGAAACTACACCTTC. It encodes CASSARQGQGNYTF.

This clonotype has just a few counts. J is TRBJ1-1 and V is TRBV12-3 or TRBV12-4, with 11 bases aligning to TRBD1. Losses at the gene ends were 9 bases for V and 3 bases for J; bases not matched to a gene: 3. The CDR3 totals 13 residues. CDR3 in DNA: TGTGCCAGTTCGGGACAGGGGGACACTGAAGCTTTCTTT. As protein: CASSGQGDTEAFF.

This chain joins TRBV5-1 and TRBJ2-1; maybe TRBD2 (6 bases). There are 13 residues in the CDR3. The ends were cut back, 3 bases at V and 10 bases at J, with 14 bases in the middle. Germline loops: CDR1 SGHRS, CDR2 YFSETQ. CDR3 protein: CASSSSAGWEQFF. The CDR3 nucleotides are TGCGCCAGCAGCTCGTCGGCGGGGTGGGAGCAGTTCTTC.

This clonotype has a handful of counts. The chain carries TRBV10-3 and TRBJ2-1; D is undetermined. The CDR3 covers 12 residues. The V and J ends lost 0 bases and 8 bases respectively, with 5 bases between them. The germline gives CDR1 ENHRY, CDR2 SYGVKD. CDR3 sequence: CAISESSYEQFF. The CDR3 DNA reads TGTGCCATCAGTGAGTCCTCTTATGAGCAGTTCTTC.

J is TRBJ1-1 and V is TRBV29-1, with D possibly TRBD1 on 5 matching bases. Germline-derived CDR1 and CDR2 are SQVTM and ANQGSEA. Between the trimmed V and J ends, which lost 5 bases and 0 bases, there was a span of 16 bases. CDR3 length: 15 amino acids. The CDR3 DNA sequence: TGCAGCGTTATGAAGGGGAATCTTATGAACACTGAAGCTTTCTTT. Amino acids: CSVMKGNLMNTEAFF.

The genes are TRBV5-1 and TRBJ2-3; D gene uncertain. Per the germline V gene, CDR1 is SGHRS and CDR2 is YFSETQ. The V end lost 5 bases, the J end lost 0 bases, and 13 bases lay between the germline ends. The CDR3 totals 15 residues. The CDR3, as DNA: TGCGCCAGCAGGTCGACTCCGTCTAGCACAGATACGCAGTATTTT. It yields the protein CASRSTPSSTDTQYF.

The V gene is TRBV2, the J gene TRBJ1-1; no definite D call. Germline V gene sequence: CDR1 SNHLY, CDR2 FYNNEI. Trimming cost V 8 bases and J 8 bases, with 12 bases left between them. This CDR3 has 11 residues. In DNA, the CDR3 is TGTGCCAGCTGGGGTAAGGCGGAAGCTTTCTTT. This gives the protein CASWGKAEAFF.

This CDR3 is CASPSMTSEDRGIQETQYF. CDR3 DNA: TGTGCCAGCCCCTCCATGACAAGCGAGGACAGGGGGATCCAAGAGACCCAGTACTTC. The chain is built from TRBV21-1 and TRBJ2-5; the DNA was not compared with TRBD1, the D call given in the table. TRBV21-1 is a known pseudogene. CDR3 length equals 19 residues.

This clonotype was observed a handful of times. This chain connects TRBV18 to TRBJ2-3; perhaps D is TRBD1 or TRBD2 (6 bases each). CDR3 length: 14 amino acids. Trimming left V 7 bases short and J 0 bases short, with 11 bases between. From germline, CDR1 is KGHSH and CDR2 LQKENI. The CDR3 DNA is TGTGCCAGCTTAACAGGGACTAGCACAGATACGCAGTATTTT. Translating it yields CASLTGTSTDTQYF.

In its sample, this clonotype was seen a few times. The CDR3 reads CSARDLRVAFF. The CDR3 DNA reads as TGCAGTGCTAGAGATCTACGGGTAGCTTTCTTT. V and J are TRBV20-1 and TRBJ1-1; D gene ambiguous. Trimming removed 0 bases from V and 10 bases from J, with 9 bases in between. The CDR3 consists of 11 residues. CDR1 is DFQATT and CDR2 is SNEGSKA in the germline V gene (reference sequence).

This clonotype was seen a few times. The chain couples TRBV12-3 or TRBV12-4 to TRBJ1-1; 8 bases map to TRBD1. The CDR3 spans 15 residues. Trimming took 6 bases from V and 1 from J; bases not matched to a gene: 7. CDR3 residues: CASSYSGQGNTEAFF. The DNA for the CDR3 is TGTGCCAGCAGCTACTCCGGACAGGGGAACACTGAAGCTTTCTTT.

This clonotype showed up just a few times. The chain joins TRBV28 to TRBJ1-5, with D hard to call. V was pared by 6 bases and J by 4 bases, with 4 bases between. This CDR3 has 11 amino acids. Germline CDR1 reads MDHEN; CDR2 reads SYDVKM. DNA for the CDR3: TGTGCCAGCAGCAATAATCAGCCCCAGCATTTT. Its translation: CASSNNQPQHF.

The chain is built from TRBV2 and TRBJ2-7; D not resolved. The CDR3 contains 14 residues. Germline CDR1 is SNHLY and CDR2 is FYNNEI. V gave up 0 bases and J gave up 3 bases, with 9 bases separating them. The CDR3 loop is CASSEAGWNYEQYF. The CDR3 DNA reads TGTGCCAGCAGTGAAGCGGGGTGGAACTACGAGCAGTACTTC.

The V call is TRBV15, the J call TRBJ2-7, with TRBD1 matching 7 bases. CDR1 and CDR2 (germline): LNHNV, YYDKDF (reference sequence). With 7 bases clipped from V and 7 bases from J, the junction kept 10 bases outside the gene matches. This CDR3 is 13 amino acids long. The CDR3 reads CATKWSGQYEQYF. The DNA of the CDR3 is TGTGCCACCAAATGGTCGGGACAGTATGAGCAGTACTTC.

The chain combines TRBV14 with TRBJ1-2; TRBD1 aligns across 7 bases. V trimming: 4 bases; J trimming: 4 bases; junction bases outside the gene matches: 12. Germline V gene lookup returns CDR1 SGHDN and CDR2 FVKESK. The CDR3 runs 16 residues. The CDR3 DNA reads TGTGCCAGCAGCCCGAGAACAGGGGACGGAGCCTATGGCTACACCTTC. This translates into CASSPRTGDGAYGYTF.